These 22 T cell receptor beta chains came from one sample sequenced in a study of blood T cells in healthy people across ages. A second PCR of 7 to 11 cycles used a sample-barcoded 5' primer and a J-beta primer mix. One entry per CDR3 protein, called by TCRdb with MiXCR from the 5' RACE reads. The sample contains hundreds of thousands of distinct CDR3 sequences, around 50% of which appear only once. The sequenced material came from blood. The receptors shown here come from a man between 40 and 49 years old in good health.

DNA for the CDR3: TGTGCCAGCAGCTTATCCCACATGAGGAGCACTGAAGCTTTCTTT. Encoded protein: CASSLSHMRSTEAFF. This chain joins TRBV7-9 and TRBJ1-1; D is uncertain. Per the germline V gene, CDR1 is SEHNR and CDR2 is FQNEAQ (reference sequence). This CDR3 comprises 15 residues. Trimming took 2 bases from V and 4 from J, leaving 14 bases between them.

The V call is TRBV29-1, the J call TRBJ1-2; D not certain. The CDR3 length is 14 residues. CDR1 and CDR2 (germline): SQVTM, ANQGSEA. The V and J ends lost 0 bases and 8 bases respectively, with 16 bases between them. DNA for the CDR3: TGCAGCGTTGAAGAAGAGAGGACCTGGAGAGGCTACACCTTC. It is translated as CSVEEERTWRGYTF.

J is TRBJ1-2 and V is TRBV29-1; D unclear. Germline CDR1 and CDR2: SQVTM and ANQGSEA. The CDR3 runs to 14 residues. Trimming stripped 7 bases from V and 3 bases from J, with 18 bases between. DNA of the CDR3: TGCAGCGCTCCACGCGTGGAGGGAGACTATGGCTACACCTTC. It is translated as CSAPRVEGDYGYTF.

In its sample, this clonotype was seen a few times. A junction boundary mismatches the germline segment, possibly from a read error. V is TRBV29-1 and J is TRBJ2-1; the D is unclear. The CDR3 has 13 residues. In germline, CDR1 is SQVTM, CDR2 ANQGSEA. Written as DNA, the CDR3 is TGCAGCGTCGAAGGGCGCTCCTACAATGAGCAGTTCTTC. Amino acid sequence: CSVEGRSYNEQFF.

The chain joins TRBV7-2 to TRBJ2-1; 8 nucleotides match TRBD2. The CDR3 length is 18 residues. Germline values: CDR1 SGHTA, CDR2 FQGNSA. The V gene end was trimmed by 0 bases and the J gene end by 2 bases; junction bases not matched to a gene: 9. The CDR3 DNA is TGTGCCAGCAGCTTAGCTTCGGGAGGGTCCCCTCCCTACAATGAGCAGTTCTTC. This gives the protein CASSLASGGSPPYNEQFF.

The genes are TRBV2 and TRBJ2-4, with 9 bases aligning to TRBD2. The DNA end favors TRBJ2-7, so the J call may be wrong. Germline values: CDR1 SNHLY, CDR2 FYNNEI. This CDR3 region has 14 residues. The CDR3 DNA sequence: TGTGCCAGCAGTGCCATGGGACTAGCCCGCGAGCAGTACTTC. Translating gives CASSAMGLAREQYF.

This clonotype was detected only once. This chain connects TRBV12-5 to TRBJ1-4, with 8 bases matching TRBD1. V shed 6 bases and J 8 bases; nucleotides not matched to a gene: 11. Per germline, CDR1 LGHNT and CDR2 FRNRAP. The CDR3 extends over 15 amino acids. The CDR3 reads CASGPEGQVGEKLFF. The CDR3, as DNA: TGTGCTAGTGGCCCGGAGGGACAGGTTGGCGAAAAACTGTTTTTT.

The chain carries TRBV9 and TRBJ1-2, with no clear D. The germline V gene encodes CDR1 SGDLS and CDR2 YYNGEE. The CDR3 extends over 15 amino acids. V lost 0 bases and J lost 3, with 12 bases in between. The CDR3 DNA sequence: TGTGCCAGCAGCGTAGTTACACAGCCTGACTATGGCTACACCTTC. Translation: CASSVVTQPDYGYTF.

The V and J genes are TRBV7-9 and TRBJ2-6, with D maybe TRBD2 (6 bases). Trimming stripped 4 bases from V and 0 bases from J, with 19 bases between. Per germline, CDR1 SEHNR and CDR2 FQNEAQ (reference sequence). The CDR3 totals 19 residues. The CDR3 DNA reads as TGTGCCAGCAGCTCCCTTCGGGACTCGGGGATCTCTGGGGCCAACGTCCTGACTTTC. Its translation is CASSSLRDSGISGANVLTF.

The J gene is TRBJ2-5, the V gene TRBV27; 9 bases align to TRBD1. CDR3 size: 15 residues. Germline V lookup: CDR1 MNHEY, CDR2 SMNVEV (reference sequence). The junction had 10 bases not matched to a gene; V was cut back by 6 bases and J by 5 bases. This CDR3 is CASSLTSTGGETQYF. The CDR3 DNA sequence: TGTGCCAGCAGCCTAACGTCGACAGGGGGGGAGACCCAGTACTTC.

The J gene is TRBJ2-1, the V gene TRBV6-2 or TRBV6-3, with 11 bases aligning to TRBD2. Germline V CDR1 and CDR2: MNHEY, SVGEGT. V lost 8 bases to trimming and J lost 3 bases; unmatched junction nucleotides: 9. This CDR3 has 16 amino acids. CDR3 in DNA: TGTGCCAGCTACAATCCACTAGCGGGAGTCTACAATGAGCAGTTCTTC. This translates into CASYNPLAGVYNEQFF.

The rearrangement links TRBV6-1 to TRBJ2-7; the D gene could be TRBD1 or TRBD2 (5 bases each). The length of the CDR3 is 13 residues. V was pared by 1 base and J by 8 bases, with 12 bases between. Germline CDR1 reads MNHNS; CDR2 reads SASEGT. The CDR3 DNA follows: TGTGCCAGCAGTGAAGACTCGGGGCGAAAGCAGTACTTC. The encoded protein is CASSEDSGRKQYF.

As concerns this clonotype: At one end the junction does not follow the germline gene, possibly because of a read error. The V gene is TRBV12-3 or TRBV12-4, the J gene TRBJ1-2, with 9 bases identical to TRBD1. There are 14 residues in the CDR3. Here the CDR3 DNA reads TGTGTCAGCAGCAAGGACAGGGGCCGCTATGGCTACACCTTC. Residues: CVSSKDRGRYGYTF.

This clonotype was recorded only once. This chain links TRBV24-1 with TRBJ2-1; either TRBD1 or TRBD2 may fit D (6 bases each). This CDR3 region has 12 residues. The V end was cut by 9 bases, the J end by 9 bases, with 14 bases between. The germline CDR1 and CDR2 sequences are KGHDR and SFDVKD. DNA for the CDR3: TGTGCCACCGCTTACGGGGGCTTTGAGCAGTTCTTC. It translates to CATAYGGFEQFF.

V usage is TRBV24-1 and J usage is TRBJ2-3; a possible D gene is TRBD1 (7 bases). The ends were cut back, 2 bases at V and 6 bases at J, with 17 bases in the middle. The CDR3 length is 16 residues. Germline assignment: CDR1 KGHDR and CDR2 SFDVKD. This chain's CDR3 is CATSDWRDRLSDTQYF. In DNA form, the CDR3 reads TGTGCCACCAGTGATTGGAGGGACAGACTTAGTGATACGCAGTATTTT.

Only a few counts were recorded for this clonotype. J is TRBJ2-5 and V is TRBV7-7; the D is unclear. Per germline, CDR1 SSHAT and CDR2 FNYEAQ (reference sequence). Deletions cut 1 base from V and 5 bases from J, with 11 bases between. This CDR3 spans 14 amino acids. The CDR3 sequence is CASSLGVYPETQYF. In nucleotides, the CDR3 is TGTGCCAGCAGCTTAGGGGTCTATCCGGAGACCCAGTACTTC.

The chain couples TRBV6-1 to TRBJ2-1, with D perhaps TRBD2 (6 bases). Trimming pared 2 bases from V and 10 bases from J, leaving 21 bases between. CDR3 length: 16 residues. Per the germline V gene, CDR1 is MNHNS and CDR2 is SASEGT. The CDR3 DNA is TGTGCCAGCAGTGAATTGGGGGGAGGCGCCCTGAGCGAGCAGTTCTTC. It translates to CASSELGGGALSEQFF.

This clonotype was detected only a few times. The J gene is TRBJ2-3, the V gene TRBV5-5; D not certain. CDR1 is SGHKS and CDR2 is YYEKEE in the germline V gene (reference sequence). Trimming removed 3 bases at V and 0 bases at J, with 14 bases between. The CDR3 totals 16 residues. The CDR3 DNA follows: TGTGCCAGCAGCTCGGTCCCATACACTAGCACAGATACGCAGTATTTT. Amino acids: CASSSVPYTSTDTQYF.

The rearrangement links TRBV20-1 to TRBJ1-1; a weak D match, TRBD1 (6 bases). The V and J ends lost 6 bases and 0 bases respectively, with 14 bases between them. The germline V gene has CDR1 DFQATT and CDR2 SNEGSKA (reference sequence). This CDR3 has 14 residues. CDR3 loop: CSALPTGMNTEAFF. Written as DNA, the CDR3 is TGCAGTGCCCTCCCGACAGGCATGAACACTGAAGCTTTCTTT.

The chain joins TRBV12-5 to TRBJ2-5; 10 bases match TRBD1. Germline assignment: CDR1 LGHNT and CDR2 FRNRAP. This CDR3 has 13 residues. Trimming took 7 bases from V and 7 from J; bases not matched to a gene: 6. The CDR3 sequence is CASEDRGSGTQYF. Here the CDR3 DNA reads TGTGCTAGTGAGGACAGGGGGTCCGGGACCCAGTACTTC.

The V call is TRBV6-5, the J call TRBJ1-2; no clear D. CDR1 MNHEY and CDR2 SVGAGI come from the germline V gene. This CDR3 region has 14 residues. V lost 2 bases and J 4 bases, leaving 11 bases between the germline ends. CDR3 region: CASSYASAAYGYTF. The CDR3 nucleotides read TGTGCCAGCAGTTACGCCTCCGCGGCCTATGGCTACACCTTC.

This clonotype was picked up a small number of times. V gene TRBV7-8 combines with J gene TRBJ2-6, with a possible D match to TRBD1 (6 bases). This CDR3 spans 17 amino acids. Germline CDR1 SGHVS, CDR2 FQNEAQ. V was cut by 5 bases and J by 1 base, with 15 bases left in between. CDR3 sequence reads: CASSTQGFLSGANVLTF. CDR3 in DNA: TGTGCCAGCAGCACACAGGGCTTCCTTTCTGGGGCCAACGTCCTGACTTTC.